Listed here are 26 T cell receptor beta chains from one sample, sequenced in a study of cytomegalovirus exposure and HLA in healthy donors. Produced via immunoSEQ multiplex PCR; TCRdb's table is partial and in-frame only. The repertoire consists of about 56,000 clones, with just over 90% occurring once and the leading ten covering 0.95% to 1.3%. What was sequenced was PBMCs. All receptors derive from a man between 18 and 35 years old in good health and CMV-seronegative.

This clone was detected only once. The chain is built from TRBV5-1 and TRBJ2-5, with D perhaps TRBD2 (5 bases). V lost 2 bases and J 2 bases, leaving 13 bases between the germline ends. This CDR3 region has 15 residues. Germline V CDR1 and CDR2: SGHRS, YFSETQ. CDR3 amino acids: CASSLNTRRQETQYF. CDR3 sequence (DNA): TGCGCCAGCAGCTTAAATACTAGACGTCAAGAGACCCAGTACTTC. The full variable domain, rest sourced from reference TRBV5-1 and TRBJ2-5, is KAGVTQTPRYLIKTRGQQVTLSCSPISGHRSVSWYQQTPGQGLQFLFEYFSETQRNKGNFPGRFSGRQFSNSRSEMNVSTLELGDSALYLCASSLNTRRQETQYFGPGTRLLVL.

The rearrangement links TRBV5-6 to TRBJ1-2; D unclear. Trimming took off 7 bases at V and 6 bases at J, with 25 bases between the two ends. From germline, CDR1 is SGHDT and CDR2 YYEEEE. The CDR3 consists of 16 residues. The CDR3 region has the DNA TGTGCCAGCGGGTACAGTCTTCGTCTGGCACGTGATGGCTACACCTTC. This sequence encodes CASGYSLRLARDGYTF.

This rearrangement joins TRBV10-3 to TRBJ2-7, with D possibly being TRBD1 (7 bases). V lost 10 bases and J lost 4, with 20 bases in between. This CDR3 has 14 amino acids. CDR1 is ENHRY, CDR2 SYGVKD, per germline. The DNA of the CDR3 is TGTGCCACACGGCGAGAGACAGGGAGGTACGAGCAGTACTTC. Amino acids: CATRRETGRYEQYF.

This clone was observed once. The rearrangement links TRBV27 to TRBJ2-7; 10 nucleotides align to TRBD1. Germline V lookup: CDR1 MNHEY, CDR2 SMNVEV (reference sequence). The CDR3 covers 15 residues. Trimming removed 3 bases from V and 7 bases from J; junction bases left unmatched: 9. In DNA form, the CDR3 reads TGTGCCAGCAGTTTCTGGGACAGGGGTTTGGGGGAGCAGTACTTC. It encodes CASSFWDRGLGEQYF.

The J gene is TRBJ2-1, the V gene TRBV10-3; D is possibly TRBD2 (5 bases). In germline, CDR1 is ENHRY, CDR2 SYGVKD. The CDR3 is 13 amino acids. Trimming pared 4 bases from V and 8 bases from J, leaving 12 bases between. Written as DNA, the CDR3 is TGTGCCATCAGTGGTAAAGGGCGGGATGAGCAGTTCTTC. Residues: CAISGKGRDEQFF.

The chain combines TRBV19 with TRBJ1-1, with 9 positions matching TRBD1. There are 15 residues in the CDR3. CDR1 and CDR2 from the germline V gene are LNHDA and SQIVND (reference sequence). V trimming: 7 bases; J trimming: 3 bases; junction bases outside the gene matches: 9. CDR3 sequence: CASTDRGGPDTEAFF. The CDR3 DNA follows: TGTGCCAGTACGGACAGGGGTGGACCTGACACTGAAGCTTTCTTT.

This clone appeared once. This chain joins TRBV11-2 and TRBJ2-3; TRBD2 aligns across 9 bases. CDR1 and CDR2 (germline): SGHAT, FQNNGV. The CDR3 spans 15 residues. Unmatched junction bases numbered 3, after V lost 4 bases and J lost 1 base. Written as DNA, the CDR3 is TGTGCCAGCAGCTACCGGACTAGCGGCACAGATACGCAGTATTTT. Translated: CASSYRTSGTDTQYF.

The CDR3 protein is CASSPGYGYTF. CDR3 sequence (DNA): TGTGCCAGCAGCCCGGGCTATGGCTACACCTTC. The chain combines TRBV7-9 with TRBJ1-2; no reliable D call. The CDR3 is 11 amino acids. Germline CDR1 SEHNR, CDR2 FQNEAQ (reference sequence). V lost 5 bases to trimming and J lost 4 bases, with 5 bases between them.

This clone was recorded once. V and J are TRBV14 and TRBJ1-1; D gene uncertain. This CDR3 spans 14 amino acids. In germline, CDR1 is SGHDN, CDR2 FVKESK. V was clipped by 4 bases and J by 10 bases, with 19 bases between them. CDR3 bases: TGTGCCAGCAGCCCCTTGGTCCGGGGAGAACGAGCTTTCTTT. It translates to CASSPLVRGERAFF.

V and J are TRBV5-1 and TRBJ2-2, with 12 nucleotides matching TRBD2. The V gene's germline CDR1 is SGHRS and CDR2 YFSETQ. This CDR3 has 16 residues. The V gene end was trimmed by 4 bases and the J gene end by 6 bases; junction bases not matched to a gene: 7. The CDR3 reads CASSPRLAGVPGELFF. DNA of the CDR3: TGCGCCAGCAGCCCCCGACTAGCGGGAGTGCCCGGGGAGCTGTTTTTT. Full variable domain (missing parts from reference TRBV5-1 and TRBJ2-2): KAGVTQTPRYLIKTRGQQVTLSCSPISGHRSVSWYQQTPGQGLQFLFEYFSETQRNKGNFPGRFSGRQFSNSRSEMNVSTLELGDSALYLCASSPRLAGVPGELFFGEGSRLTVL.

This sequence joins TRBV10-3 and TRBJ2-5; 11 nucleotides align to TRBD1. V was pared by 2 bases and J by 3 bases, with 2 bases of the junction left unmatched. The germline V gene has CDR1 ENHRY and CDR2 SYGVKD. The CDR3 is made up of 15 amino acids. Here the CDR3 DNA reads TGTGCCATCAGTGAGCCGGGACAGGGGGAAGAGACCCAGTACTTC. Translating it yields CAISEPGQGEETQYF.

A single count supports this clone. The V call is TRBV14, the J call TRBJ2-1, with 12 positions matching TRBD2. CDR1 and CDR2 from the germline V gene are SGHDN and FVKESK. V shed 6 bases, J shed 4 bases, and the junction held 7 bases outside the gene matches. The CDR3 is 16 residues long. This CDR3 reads CASRPTSGGLYNEQFF. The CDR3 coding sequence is TGTGCCAGCAGACCTACTAGCGGGGGGCTTTACAATGAGCAGTTCTTC.

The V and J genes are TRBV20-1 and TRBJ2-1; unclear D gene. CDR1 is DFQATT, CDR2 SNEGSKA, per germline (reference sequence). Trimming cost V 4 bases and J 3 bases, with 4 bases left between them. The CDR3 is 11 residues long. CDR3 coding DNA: TGCAGTGCTACTAGCTACAATGAGCAGTTCTTC. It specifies CSATSYNEQFF.

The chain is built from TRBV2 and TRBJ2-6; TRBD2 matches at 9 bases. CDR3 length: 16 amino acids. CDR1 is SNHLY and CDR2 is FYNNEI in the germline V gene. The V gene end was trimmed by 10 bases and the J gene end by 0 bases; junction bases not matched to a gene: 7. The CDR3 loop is CAITGLASSGANVLTF. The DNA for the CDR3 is TGTGCCATCACGGGACTAGCAAGCTCTGGGGCCAACGTCCTGACTTTC.

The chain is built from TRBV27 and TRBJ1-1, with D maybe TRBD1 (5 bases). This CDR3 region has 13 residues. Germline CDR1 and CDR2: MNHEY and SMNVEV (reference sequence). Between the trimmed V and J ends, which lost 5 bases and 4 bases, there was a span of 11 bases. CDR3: CASSTGPPTEAFF. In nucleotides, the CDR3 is TGTGCCAGCAGTACAGGACCCCCCACTGAAGCTTTCTTT.

The CDR3 sequence: CAISIGLAGAYNEQFF. The CDR3 DNA reads TGTGCCATCAGTATTGGGCTAGCGGGGGCCTACAATGAGCAGTTCTTC. V gene TRBV10-3 combines with J gene TRBJ2-1, with 10 bases identical to TRBD2. Trimming cost V 5 bases and J 2 bases; bases outside gene matches: 6. Germline CDR1 ENHRY, CDR2 SYGVKD. CDR3 size: 16 residues.

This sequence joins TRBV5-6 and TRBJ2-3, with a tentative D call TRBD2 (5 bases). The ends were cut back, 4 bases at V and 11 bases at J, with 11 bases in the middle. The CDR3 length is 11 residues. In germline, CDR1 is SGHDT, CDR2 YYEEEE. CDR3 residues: CASSPGLGQYF. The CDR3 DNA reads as TGTGCCAGCAGCCCTGGACTCGGGCAGTATTTT. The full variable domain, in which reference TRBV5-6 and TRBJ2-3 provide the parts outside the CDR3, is DAGVTQSPTHLIKTRGQQVTLRCSPKSGHDTVSWYQQALGQGPQFIFQYYEEEERQRGNFPDRFSGHQFPNYSSELNVNALLLGDSALYLCASSPGLGQYFGPGTRLTVL.

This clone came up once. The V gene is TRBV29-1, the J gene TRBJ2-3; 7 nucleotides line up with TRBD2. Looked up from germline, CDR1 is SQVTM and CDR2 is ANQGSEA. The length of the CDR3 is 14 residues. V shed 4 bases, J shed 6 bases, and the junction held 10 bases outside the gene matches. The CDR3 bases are TGCAGCGTTGCTCTAGCGGACCTAGGGGATACGCAGTATTTT. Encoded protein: CSVALADLGDTQYF.

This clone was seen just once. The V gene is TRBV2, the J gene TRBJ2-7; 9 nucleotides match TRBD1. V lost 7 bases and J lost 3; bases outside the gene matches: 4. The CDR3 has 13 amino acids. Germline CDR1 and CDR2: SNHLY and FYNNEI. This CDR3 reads CASKGTGIYEQYF. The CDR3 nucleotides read TGTGCCAGCAAAGGGACAGGGATCTACGAGCAGTACTTC.

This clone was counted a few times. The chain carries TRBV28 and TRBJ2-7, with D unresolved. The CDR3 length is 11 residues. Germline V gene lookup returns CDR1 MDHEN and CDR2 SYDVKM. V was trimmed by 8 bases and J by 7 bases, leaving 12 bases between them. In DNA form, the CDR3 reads TGTGCCAGCTCTTGGGCGCGAGAGCAGTACTTC. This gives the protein CASSWAREQYF.

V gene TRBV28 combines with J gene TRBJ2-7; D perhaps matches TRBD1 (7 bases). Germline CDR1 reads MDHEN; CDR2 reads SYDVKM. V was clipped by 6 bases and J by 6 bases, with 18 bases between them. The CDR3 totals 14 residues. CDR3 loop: CASSNAGQLSEQYF. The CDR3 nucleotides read TGTGCCAGCAGCAACGCGGGACAGTTATCCGAGCAGTACTTC.

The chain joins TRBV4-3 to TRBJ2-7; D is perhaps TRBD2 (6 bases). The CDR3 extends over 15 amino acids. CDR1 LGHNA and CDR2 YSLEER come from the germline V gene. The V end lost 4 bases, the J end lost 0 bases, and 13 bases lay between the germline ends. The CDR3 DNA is TGCGCCAGCAGCCCAGGGCGGGGAATCTCCTACGAGCAGTACTTC. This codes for CASSPGRGISYEQYF.

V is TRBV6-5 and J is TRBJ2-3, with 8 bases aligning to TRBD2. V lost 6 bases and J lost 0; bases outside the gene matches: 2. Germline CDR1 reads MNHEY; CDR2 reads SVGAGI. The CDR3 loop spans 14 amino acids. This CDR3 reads CASRRGGSTDTQYF. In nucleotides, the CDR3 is TGTGCCAGCAGGCGCGGGGGGAGCACAGATACGCAGTATTTT.

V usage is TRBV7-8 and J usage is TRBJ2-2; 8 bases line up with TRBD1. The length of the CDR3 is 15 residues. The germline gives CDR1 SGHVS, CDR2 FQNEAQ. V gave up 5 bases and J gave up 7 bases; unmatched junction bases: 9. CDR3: CASSPGQGISGELFF. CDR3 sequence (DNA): TGTGCCAGCAGCCCAGGACAGGGAATTAGCGGGGAGCTGTTTTTT.

This CDR3 is CASSHSTALYEQYF. CDR3 DNA: TGTGCCAGTAGCCACAGCACGGCCCTCTACGAGCAGTACTTC. The gene calls are TRBV19 and TRBJ2-7; D is unclear. V was clipped by 6 bases and J by 3 bases, with 15 bases between them. CDR1 is LNHDA and CDR2 is SQIVND in the germline V gene (reference sequence). The CDR3 sequence is 14 residues long.

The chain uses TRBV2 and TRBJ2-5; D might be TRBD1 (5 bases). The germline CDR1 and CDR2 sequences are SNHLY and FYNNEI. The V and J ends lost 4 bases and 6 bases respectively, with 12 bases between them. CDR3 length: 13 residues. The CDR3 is CASSGQRGKTQYF. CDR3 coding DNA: TGTGCCAGCAGTGGACAGCGTGGGAAGACCCAGTACTTC.